This entry lists 20 T cell receptor beta chains sequenced from one sample in a study of T cell responses to AZD1222 COVID-19 vaccine. Here immunoSEQ multiplex PCR was the method, and the copy in TCRdb shows in-frame clones only, minus some. The sample includes tens of thousands of clones, 75% to 90% of them seen just once. The material was peripheral blood, obtained on day 0 of AZD1222 vaccination. The receptors were sampled from an adult in good health.

The rearrangement links TRBV16 to TRBJ1-2, with no clear D. This CDR3 contains 16 residues. CDR1 is KGHSY and CDR2 is FQNENV in the germline V gene. With 1 base removed from V and 3 bases from J, the gap between germline ends came to 15 bases. The CDR3 spells CASSQLVRAADYGYTF. The CDR3 DNA is TGTGCCAGCAGCCAATTAGTAAGGGCCGCGGACTATGGCTACACCTTC.

The chain is built from TRBV6-5 and TRBJ1-6, with a weak D call TRBD1 (6 bases). There are 14 residues in the CDR3. Between the trimmed V and J ends, which lost 6 bases and 7 bases, there was a span of 13 bases. The germline V gene has CDR1 MNHEY and CDR2 SVGAGI. The CDR3 DNA is TGTGCCAGCAGCGCAGGGGTCTCCAATTCACCCCTCCACTTT. Protein sequence: CASSAGVSNSPLHF.

CDR3 residues: CASSSHRGTQPQHF. The DNA of the CDR3 is TGTGCCAGCAGTTCTCACAGGGGGACTCAGCCCCAGCATTTT. The chain links TRBV27 to TRBJ1-5, with 8 positions matching TRBD1. The junction had 5 bases not matched to a gene; V was cut back by 4 bases and J by 6 bases. Per the germline V gene, CDR1 is MNHEY and CDR2 is SMNVEV (reference sequence). CDR3 length equals 14 residues.

The chain couples TRBV6-5 to TRBJ1-2, with 7 bases matching TRBD1. Looked up from germline, CDR1 is MNHEY and CDR2 is SVGAGI. J lost 6 bases, V lost 4 bases, and 8 bases had no gene match. This CDR3 has 14 amino acids. CDR3 DNA: TGTGCCAGCAGTTCCCGTGGACAGGTTGATGGCTACACCTTC. This sequence encodes CASSSRGQVDGYTF.

The rearrangement joins TRBV3-1 (or the pseudogene TRBV3-2) to TRBJ1-1, with a possible D match to TRBD1 (6 bases). The V end was cut by 2 bases, the J end by 7 bases, with 11 bases between. The germline gives CDR1 LGHDT, CDR2 YNNKEL (reference sequence). The CDR3 length is 13 residues. CDR3 amino acids: CASSQWGAGEAFF. CDR3 sequence (DNA): TGTGCCAGCAGCCAATGGGGGGCTGGTGAAGCTTTCTTT.

This chain connects TRBV10-3 to TRBJ2-2; D gene unclear. Trimming removed 3 bases at V and 4 bases at J, with 3 bases between. Germline-derived CDR1 and CDR2 are ENHRY and SYGVKD. The CDR3 has 12 amino acids. CDR3 DNA sequence: TGTGCCATCAGTGACATCACCGGGGAGCTGTTTTTT. This codes for CAISDITGELFF.

V gene TRBV4-2 combines with J gene TRBJ1-1; possible D gene TRBD1, 5 bases. Trimming took 1 base from V and 4 from J, leaving 16 bases between them. The CDR3 sequence is 16 residues long. Germline V gene lookup returns CDR1 LGHNA and CDR2 YNFKEQ. CDR3 nucleotide sequence: TGTGCCAGCAGCCAAGGACTGGGGGGAGGACTCACTGAAGCTTTCTTT. Translated, it gives CASSQGLGGGLTEAFF.

This clone was picked up one time. The V and J genes are TRBV19 and TRBJ1-1; TRBD1 agrees at 9 bases. This CDR3 has 14 amino acids. V lost 6 bases, J lost 4 bases, and 6 bases stayed unmatched. Germline values: CDR1 LNHDA, CDR2 SQIVND (reference sequence). The CDR3 here is CASRDRQGGTEAFF. The DNA for the CDR3 is TGTGCCAGTAGGGACAGACAGGGGGGCACTGAAGCTTTCTTT.

The rearrangement uses TRBV28 and TRBJ1-1; the D is unclear. Trimming removed 6 bases at V and 0 bases at J, with 8 bases between. The CDR3 loop spans 13 amino acids. Germline V CDR1 and CDR2: MDHEN, SYDVKM. The CDR3 reads CASSQDLNTEAFF. Written as DNA, the CDR3 is TGTGCCAGCAGCCAGGATTTGAACACTGAAGCTTTCTTT.

This clone occurred a few times. The rearrangement links TRBV6-4 to TRBJ2-1, with 8 bases fitting TRBD2. The CDR3 totals 14 residues. Germline V gene data show CDR1 as MRHNA and CDR2 as SNTAGT. V lost 4 bases and J lost 9; bases outside the gene matches: 8. Here the CDR3 DNA reads TGTGCCAGCAGTGGTAGCGGGGAACAAAGTGAGCAGTTCTTC. As protein: CASSGSGEQSEQFF.

V usage is TRBV5-8 and J usage is TRBJ2-3, with a possible D match to TRBD2 (5 bases). CDR1 is SGHTS, CDR2 YDEGEE, per germline. The V gene lost 2 bases and the J gene lost 0 bases, with 10 bases spanning the gap. This CDR3 region has 15 residues. The CDR3 here is CASSFGRRSTDTQYF. The CDR3, as DNA: TGTGCCAGCAGCTTTGGACGGAGGAGCACAGATACGCAGTATTTT.

This clone appeared a few times. The chain carries TRBV6-4 and TRBJ2-2, with D unclear. There are 14 residues in the CDR3. Germline values: CDR1 MRHNA, CDR2 SNTAGT. The ends were cut back, 7 bases at V and 0 bases at J, with 9 bases in the middle. This CDR3 reads CASKEIANTGELFF. The CDR3 DNA reads as TGTGCCAGCAAGGAAATCGCGAACACCGGGGAGCTGTTTTTT.

This chain connects TRBV14 to TRBJ2-1; the D gene is possibly TRBD2 (5 bases). The CDR3 length is 18 residues. Trimming cost V 1 base and J 9 bases, with 25 bases left between them. Germline-derived CDR1 and CDR2 are SGHDN and FVKESK. The CDR3 reads CASSQGATSLGPRGEQFF. In DNA, the CDR3 is TGTGCCAGCAGCCAAGGCGCCACCTCTTTAGGCCCCCGGGGTGAGCAGTTCTTC.

V usage is TRBV6-5 and J usage is TRBJ2-1; 8 nucleotides match TRBD2. This CDR3 region has 16 residues. Trimming cost V 0 bases and J 9 bases; bases outside gene matches: 10. Germline V gene sequence: CDR1 MNHEY, CDR2 SVGAGI. The DNA of the CDR3 is TGTGCCAGCAGTTACTCTCTCAGCGGGAGTTCCCGTGAGCAGTTCTTC. This encodes CASSYSLSGSSREQFF.

This clone was recorded only once. The chain is built from TRBV6-6 and TRBJ1-2, with D perhaps TRBD1 (5 bases). Germline V CDR1 and CDR2: MNHNY, SVGAGI (reference sequence). Trimming removed 6 bases from V and 8 bases from J, with 16 bases in between. This CDR3 contains 13 residues. CDR3 DNA sequence: TGTGCCAGCAGCCCCGGGGGGGGTTCCGGCTACACCTTC. Its translation: CASSPGGGSGYTF.

The chain links TRBV13 to TRBJ1-1; the D is unclear. CDR3 length: 13 residues. Per germline, CDR1 PRHDT and CDR2 FYEKMQ (reference sequence). The V and J ends lost 7 bases and 2 bases respectively, with 11 bases between them. The CDR3 loop is CASINTGNTEAFF. CDR3 nucleotides: TGTGCCAGCATCAATACGGGAAACACTGAAGCTTTCTTT.

The chain combines TRBV7-2 with TRBJ1-6, with 10 bases aligning to TRBD1. This CDR3 comprises 14 residues. The germline gives CDR1 SGHTA, CDR2 FQGNSA. With V trimmed by 5 bases and J by 8 bases, 3 bases remained unmatched. In nucleotides, the CDR3 is TGTGCCAGCAGCACCGGGACAGGGGATTCACCCCTCCACTTT. This translates into CASSTGTGDSPLHF.

This clone has just a few counts. The chain couples TRBV10-1 to TRBJ2-2; D is unclear. The CDR3 has 14 amino acids. V was clipped by 7 bases and J by 5 bases, with 14 bases between them. Germline-derived CDR1 and CDR2 are WNHNN and SYGVQD (reference sequence). For the CDR3, the DNA is TGCGCCAGCACGCCGCACCTTGGGACCGGGGAGCTGTTTTTT. This translates into CASTPHLGTGELFF.

CDR3 in DNA: TGTGCCAGCAGCTCCTCAATGGTGAACTATGGCTACACCTTC. Protein sequence: CASSSSMVNYGYTF. V usage is TRBV5-5 and J usage is TRBJ1-2, with D unclear. CDR3 length: 14 residues. Per germline, CDR1 SGHKS and CDR2 YYEKEE (reference sequence). Trimming left V 3 bases short and J 2 bases short, with 11 bases between.

This clone was detected only a few times. This chain connects TRBV6-4 to TRBJ2-1; 11 bases are shared with TRBD2. J gave up 3 bases and V 2 bases, and 0 bases lay outside the gene matches. This CDR3 contains 15 residues. CDR1 and CDR2 (germline): MRHNA, SNTAGT. The CDR3 sequence: CASSDTSGSYNEQFF. CDR3 nucleotide sequence: TGTGCCAGCAGTGACACTAGCGGGAGCTACAATGAGCAGTTCTTC.